This T cell receptor beta chain was sequenced for a study of vaccination effects on CD4 cells after COVID-19. Study in general: Two convalescent patients each provided a sample, at 16 days and at one week before vaccination.

Study results and caveats: Whether induced by infection or by vaccine, clones showed marked clonal contraction late after vaccination. Sampling in the study covered few convalescent patients and included no early post-infection timepoints.

Germline CDR1 SNHLY, CDR2 FYNNEI. V shed 5 bases, J shed 7 bases, and the junction held 8 bases outside the gene matches. CDR3 size: 13 residues. Using viral peptide pools, the ViraFEST assay grew out antigen-specific CD4+ T cells prior to sequencing. Isolating CD4+ T cells followed more than eight days of culture. Documented for the person is a PCR-confirmed SARS-CoV-2 infection occurring between March and December 2020. Each culture had half its medium swapped for IL-2 medium on days 3 and 7. Concerning this clone itself: The antigen is not known.

Data came from immunoSEQ multiplex PCR; TCRdb stores just in-frame clones and leaves some out. The data hold 20,000 to 30,000 clones, with 69% observed a single time. The clonotype comes from a human donor who had a prior SARS-CoV-2 infection. The specimen comprised CD4+ T cells from PBMCs cultured with SARS-CoV-2 spike peptides, sampled before COVID-19 vaccination. This chain uses TRBV2 with TRBJ2-7; 7 bases match TRBD2. This CDR3 is CASSSLGGGEQYF. CDR3 nucleotide sequence: TGTGCCAGCAGTTCTTTGGGGGGGGGTGAGCAGTACTTC.